A single sample gave rise to the 13 T cell receptor beta chains below, sequenced in a study of early T cells in non-severe SARS-CoV-2 infection. TCRdb analysed the 5' RACE reads with MiXCR anew, one entry per CDR3 protein. In the table there are 97,000 or so distinct CDR3 sequences, approximately 11% of which are singletons. The source was whole blood, collected at baseline. These receptors came from an adult who was a healthcare worker with PCR-confirmed SARS-CoV-2 infection or an uninfected control (not recorded which).

On this clonotype: Germline is not matched at one junction end, which may reflect a read error. The rearrangement uses TRBV7-2 and TRBJ2-1; D may be TRBD2 (5 bases). The germline V gene encodes CDR1 SGHTA and CDR2 FQGNSA. CDR3 length equals 15 residues. CDR3 protein: CASSLGGRSYNKQFF. The CDR3 DNA reads TGTGCCAGCAGCTTAGGAGGGCGGTCCTACAATAAGCAGTTCTTC.

This clonotype has only a few counts. V usage is TRBV20-1 and J usage is TRBJ2-7; 12 bases fit TRBD2. Germline CDR1 is DFQATT and CDR2 is SNEGSKA (reference sequence). Trimming removed 1 base from V and 2 bases from J; junction bases left unmatched: 3. The CDR3 loop spans 15 amino acids. CDR3 nucleotide sequence: TGCAGTGCTAGAGGGAGACTAGCGGGAGCCTACGAGCAGTACTTC. Its protein product is CSARGRLAGAYEQYF.

Of note for this clonotype: This may arise from a read error, as a much more abundant clone is one base away. The gene calls are TRBV11-3 and TRBJ2-2; no definite D call. Trimming stripped 4 bases from V and 9 bases from J, with 12 bases between. CDR3 size: 13 residues. The germline V gene has CDR1 SGHNT and CDR2 YENEEA. In nucleotides, the CDR3 is TGTGCCAGCAGCTCCTCTAGTCCCAGGGAGCTGTTTTTT. Amino acid sequence: CASSSSSPRELFF.

The V and J genes are TRBV5-1 and TRBJ2-3, with 10 bases identical to TRBD2. V shed 3 bases, J shed 5 bases, and the junction held 9 bases outside the gene matches. Per germline, CDR1 SGHRS and CDR2 YFSETQ. The CDR3 is 16 amino acids. The CDR3 loop reads CASSSPGTSVGDTQYF. As DNA, the CDR3 is TGCGCCAGCAGCTCGCCCGGGACTAGCGTGGGAGATACGCAGTATTTT. Variable domain in full (rest from reference TRBV5-1 and TRBJ2-3): KAGVTQTPRYLIKTRGQQVTLSCSPISGHRSVSWYQQTPGQGLQFLFEYFSETQRNKGNFPGRFSGRQFSNSRSEMNVSTLELGDSALYLCASSSPGTSVGDTQYFGPGTRLTVL.

This chain uses TRBV29-1 with TRBJ2-1, with TRBD1 matching 9 bases. The CDR3 is 13 amino acids. Germline V gene sequence: CDR1 SQVTM, CDR2 ANQGSEA. V gave up 3 bases and J gave up 9 bases; unmatched junction bases: 6. CDR3 sequence (DNA): TGCAGCGTTGATGTGGACAGGGGAGGTGAGCAGTTCTTC. Translating gives CSVDVDRGGEQFF.

This clonotype was counted ten times or more. CDR3 sequence: CASRDRGATGELFF. The CDR3 coding sequence is TGTGCCAGCCGGGACAGGGGGGCCACCGGGGAGCTGTTTTTT. The chain employs TRBV2 and TRBJ2-2; TRBD1 matches 11 bases. The V segment lost 8 bases and the J segment 4 bases; nucleotides outside the gene matches: 3. Germline V gene data show CDR1 as SNHLY and CDR2 as FYNNEI. The CDR3 has 14 amino acids.

This clonotype has ten or more counts. This chain connects TRBV2 to TRBJ1-5, with a weak D call TRBD1 (6 bases). This CDR3 spans 12 amino acids. Germline V gene data show CDR1 as SNHLY and CDR2 as FYNNEI. V shed 9 bases and J shed 6 bases, with 12 bases lying between them. This CDR3 is CASSGQPQPQHF. CDR3 bases: TGTGCCAGTTCTGGACAGCCTCAGCCCCAGCATTTT.

The sample holds a few counts of this clonotype. The CDR3 coding sequence is TGTGCCAGCAGTTACCCCGGGGAGACCACAGATACGCAGTATTTT. This encodes CASSYPGETTDTQYF. The V and J genes are TRBV6-6 and TRBJ2-3, with TRBD2 as a possible D gene (5 bases). Trimming took off 2 bases at V and 2 bases at J, with 11 bases between the two ends. The CDR3 runs 15 residues. The germline gives CDR1 MNHNY, CDR2 SVGAGI (reference sequence).

This clonotype was observed a handful of times. The chain uses TRBV7-9 and TRBJ2-5, with no clear D. In germline, CDR1 is SEHNR, CDR2 FQNEAQ (reference sequence). Trimming took off 2 bases at V and 4 bases at J, with 5 bases between the two ends. The CDR3 contains 12 residues. Here the CDR3 DNA reads TGTGCCAGCAGCTTACCTGGAGAGACCCAGTACTTC. Its translation: CASSLPGETQYF.

The chain links TRBV7-9 to TRBJ2-7, with a tentative D call TRBD2 (6 bases). In germline, CDR1 is SEHNR, CDR2 FQNEAQ (reference sequence). The CDR3 covers 13 residues. V was clipped by 5 bases and J by 7 bases, with 15 bases between them. CDR3 bases: TGTGCCAGCAGCCATCGCGGGGCTCGAGAGCAGTACTTC. Residues: CASSHRGAREQYF.

This clonotype was found a few times. The rearrangement links TRBV27 to TRBJ1-2, with TRBD1 as a possible D gene (6 bases). The CDR3 length is 15 residues. V lost 5 bases, J lost 0 bases, and 13 bases lay in between. CDR1 MNHEY and CDR2 SMNVEV come from the germline V gene (reference sequence). The CDR3 loop reads CASSPLTGTNYGYTF. The DNA of the CDR3 is TGTGCCAGCAGTCCATTAACAGGGACTAACTATGGCTACACCTTC.

This clonotype was seen a handful of times. The chain is built from TRBV29-1 and TRBJ1-1; D is unclear. The CDR3 extends over 13 amino acids. Trimming removed 2 bases at V and 0 bases at J, with 7 bases between. CDR1 and CDR2 (germline): SQVTM, ANQGSEA. CDR3 DNA sequence: TGCAGCGTTGAACCGACTTTGAACACTGAAGCTTTCTTT. It translates to CSVEPTLNTEAFF.

The V and J genes are TRBV15 and TRBJ1-4; the D is unclear. V lost 0 bases, J lost 5 bases, and 13 bases lay in between. CDR1 and CDR2 (germline): LNHNV, YYDKDF (reference sequence). This CDR3 has 16 amino acids. The CDR3 coding sequence is TGTGCCACCAGCAGAGATTGGGCAGCCGGGAATGAAAAACTGTTTTTT. As protein: CATSRDWAAGNEKLFF.